A single sample gave rise to the 5 T cell receptor beta chains below, sequenced in a study of spatial heterogeneity in lung cancer. TCRdb re-analysed the 5' RACE reads in MiXCR, keeping a single row per CDR3 protein. Here the sample spans some 120,000 distinct CDR3 sequences, 9% to 15% being singletons. Time point given: blood at routine non-recurrence follow-up after resection. Tumor, nontumor lung or frozen PBMC supplied whole RNA, sequenced without sorting. Sequencing was performed on PBMCs, taken at follow-up. These receptors were obtained from a male donor with early-stage non-small cell lung cancer.

The chain couples TRBV6-2 or TRBV6-3 to TRBJ2-7, with TRBD1 matching 9 bases. In germline, CDR1 is MNHEY, CDR2 SVGEGT. CDR3 size: 18 residues. The V segment lost 4 bases and the J segment 2 bases; nucleotides outside the gene matches: 15. The CDR3 DNA reads TGTGCCAGCAGTTTCCCAAACCCCGGGACAGGGATTACCTACGAGCAGTACTTC. Translating gives CASSFPNPGTGITYEQYF.

This clonotype appeared a few times. V is TRBV6-8 and J is TRBJ1-1; maybe TRBD1 (6 bases). CDR1 and CDR2 from the germline V gene are MNHGY and SAAAGT. V lost 7 bases and J lost 5, with 17 bases in between. The length of the CDR3 is 14 residues. The CDR3 protein is CASTPRQVGTEAFF. The CDR3 DNA sequence: TGTGCCAGCACCCCGAGACAGGTTGGAACTGAAGCTTTCTTT.

This clonotype has at least ten counts. This chain joins TRBV11-2 and TRBJ2-2, with 12 bases aligning to TRBD2. Germline assignment: CDR1 SGHAT and CDR2 FQNNGV. The V gene end was trimmed by 5 bases and the J gene end by 8 bases; junction bases not matched to a gene: 12. The CDR3 is 17 residues long. DNA for the CDR3: TGTGCCAGCAGCAACGTCCTAGCGGGGGGGCCGTCAGGGGAGCTGTTTTTT. Protein product: CASSNVLAGGPSGELFF.

This clonotype was seen ten or more times. The chain is built from TRBV20-1 and TRBJ2-1, with 12 bases lining up with TRBD2. Trimming at V came to 3 bases and at J to 3 bases, leaving 6 bases not matched to a gene. This CDR3 is built from 16 residues. Per germline, CDR1 DFQATT and CDR2 SNEGSKA (reference sequence). The CDR3 coding sequence is TGCAGTGCTAGGGCTAGCGGGGGGGCTGGCTACAATGAGCAGTTCTTC. Its protein product is CSARASGGAGYNEQFF.

The chain links TRBV12-3 or TRBV12-4 to TRBJ1-6; D is unclear. Trimming cost V 4 bases and J 0 bases, with 1 base left between them. The CDR3 spans 13 residues. In nucleotides, the CDR3 is TGTGCCAGCAGTTCCTCCTATAATTCACCCCTCCACTTT. Protein product: CASSSSYNSPLHF.